This TCR beta chain was identified in a study of human T cells and chemical hapten exposure. For the study at large: 2% DPC was applied to roughly 2 cm by roughly 2 cm of upper inner arm skin for sensitization.

As to time point: patch test 1, 2 weeks after DPC sensitization. Treatment described: therapeutic diphenylcyclopropenone sensitization with weekly scalp DPC. In its sample, this clonotype was seen many times. TCRdb reprocessed the RACE reads with MiXCR, giving one entry per CDR3 protein. The sample contains about 57,000 distinct CDR3 sequences, about 9.6% of which appear only once. Germline V gene sequence: CDR1 SGHDN, CDR2 FVKESK. The ends were cut back, 4 bases at V and 10 bases at J, with 14 bases in the middle. The CDR3 has 13 amino acids. The sample consisted of whole blood, taken in connection with sensitization to the hapten diphenylcyclopropenone (DPC). The chain carries TRBV14 and TRBJ2-1; weak D call: TRBD2 (6 bases). This sequence was found in a woman aged 40 to 50 with alopecia areata. Some clones in this sample may be carry-over from other donors' samples. The CDR3 coding sequence is TGTGCCAGCAGCCGTCCCACTAGCATCGAGCAGTTCTTC. The encoded protein is CASSRPTSIEQFF.